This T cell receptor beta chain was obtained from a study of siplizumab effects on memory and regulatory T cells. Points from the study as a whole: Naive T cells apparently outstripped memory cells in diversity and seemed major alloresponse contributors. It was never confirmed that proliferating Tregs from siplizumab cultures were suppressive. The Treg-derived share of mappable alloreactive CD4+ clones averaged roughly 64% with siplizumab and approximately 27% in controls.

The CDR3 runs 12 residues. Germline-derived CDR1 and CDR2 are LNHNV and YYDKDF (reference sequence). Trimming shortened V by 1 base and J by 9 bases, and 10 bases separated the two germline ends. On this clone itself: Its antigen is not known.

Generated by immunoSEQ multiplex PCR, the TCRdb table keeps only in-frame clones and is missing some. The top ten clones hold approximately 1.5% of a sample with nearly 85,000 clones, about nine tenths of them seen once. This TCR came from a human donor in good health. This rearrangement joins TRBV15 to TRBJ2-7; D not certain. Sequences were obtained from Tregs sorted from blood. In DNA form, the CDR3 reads TGTGCCACCAGCAGAGGAGACCAGCGGCAGTACTTC. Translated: CATSRGDQRQYF.